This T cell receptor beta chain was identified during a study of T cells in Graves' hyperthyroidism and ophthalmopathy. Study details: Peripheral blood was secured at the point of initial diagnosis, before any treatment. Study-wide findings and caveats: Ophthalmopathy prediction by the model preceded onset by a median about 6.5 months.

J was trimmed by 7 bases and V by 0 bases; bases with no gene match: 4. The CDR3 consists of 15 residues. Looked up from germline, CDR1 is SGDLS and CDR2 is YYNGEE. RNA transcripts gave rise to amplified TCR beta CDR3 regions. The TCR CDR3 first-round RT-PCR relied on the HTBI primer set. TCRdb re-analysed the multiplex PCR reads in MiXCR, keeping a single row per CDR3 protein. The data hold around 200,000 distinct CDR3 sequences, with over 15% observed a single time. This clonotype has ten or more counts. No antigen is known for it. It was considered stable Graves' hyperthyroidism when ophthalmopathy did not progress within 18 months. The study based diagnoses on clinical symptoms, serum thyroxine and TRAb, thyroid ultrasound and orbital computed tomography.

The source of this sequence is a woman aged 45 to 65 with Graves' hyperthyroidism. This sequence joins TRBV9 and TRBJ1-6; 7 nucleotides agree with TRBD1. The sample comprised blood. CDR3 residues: CASSVGATGNSPLHF. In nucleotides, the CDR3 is TGTGCCAGCAGCGTAGGCGCGACAGGGAATTCACCCCTCCACTTT.